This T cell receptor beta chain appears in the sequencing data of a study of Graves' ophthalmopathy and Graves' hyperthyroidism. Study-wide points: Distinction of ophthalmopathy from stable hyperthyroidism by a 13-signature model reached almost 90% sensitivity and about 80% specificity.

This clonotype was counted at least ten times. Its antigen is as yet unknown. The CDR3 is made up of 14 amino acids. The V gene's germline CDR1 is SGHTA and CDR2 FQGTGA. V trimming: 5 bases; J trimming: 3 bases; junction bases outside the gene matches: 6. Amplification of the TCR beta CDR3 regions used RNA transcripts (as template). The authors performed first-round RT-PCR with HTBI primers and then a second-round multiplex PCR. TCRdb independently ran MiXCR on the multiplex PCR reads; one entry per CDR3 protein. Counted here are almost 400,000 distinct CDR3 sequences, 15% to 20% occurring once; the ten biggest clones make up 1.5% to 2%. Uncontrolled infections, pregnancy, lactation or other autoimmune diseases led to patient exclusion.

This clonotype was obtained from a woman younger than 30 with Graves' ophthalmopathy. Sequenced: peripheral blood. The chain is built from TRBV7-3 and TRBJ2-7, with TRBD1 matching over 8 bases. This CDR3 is CASSRTGQGYEQYF. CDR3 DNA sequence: TGTGCCAGCAGCCGAACCGGACAGGGCTACGAGCAGTACTTC.